These T cell receptor beta chains were read from a single sample in a study of regulatory dendritic cells for organ transplantation. Clones were sequenced by immunoSEQ multiplex PCR, and TCRdb holds only the in-frame ones, with some missing. The sample comprises tens of thousands of clones, approximately 79% of which are singletons, and 2% to 2.5% rests with the top ten. The source material was memory CD4+ T cells from blood. The receptors come from a human donor in good health. Both conserved end residues are part of each CDR3. A D gene is named only where the DNA matches it firmly. Clone size is not always given. Where it is, it says once, few, many or a class for expanded clones.

cdr3_aa cdr3_nt clone_size v_call d_call j_call
CASSHRGGREETQYF TGCGCCAGCAGCCACCGGGGGGGCCGGGAAGAGACCCAGTACTTC once TRBV4-3 TRBD2 TRBJ2-5
CASFGARTGLTEAFF TGTGCCAGTTTCGGGGCACGGACAGGGCTGACTGAAGCTTTCTTT NA TRBV19 TRBD1 TRBJ1-1
CASSHGEWSTGGGQYF TGTGCCAGCTCGCATGGAGAATGGTCGACAGGGGGCGGGCAGTACTTC NA TRBV18 TRBD1 TRBJ2-7
CASRQGSWNTGELFF TGTGCCAGTCGACAGGGGTCATGGAACACCGGGGAGCTGTTTTTT few TRBV19 TRBD1 TRBJ2-2
CASSYSGQNNEQFF TGTGCCAGCAGTTACTCTGGGCAGAACAATGAGCAGTTCTTC once TRBV6-5 NA TRBJ2-1
CASSMQPGQGGYTF TGTGCCAGCAGCATGCAGCCGGGACAGGGGGGCTACACCTTC NA TRBV7-3 TRBD1 TRBJ1-2
CASSLGTGRSYEQYF TGTGCCAGCAGCTTAGGGACAGGGAGGTCCTACGAGCAGTACTTC NA TRBV7-9 TRBD1 TRBJ2-7
CASSLSSSAQETQYF TGCGCCAGCAGCCTGTCCTCTAGCGCTCAAGAGACCCAGTACTTC few TRBV5-1 NA TRBJ2-5
CASSNRGGGPGGSYEQYF TGTGCCAGCAGTAACCGCGGGGGGGGACCCGGCGGGTCCTACGAGCAGTACTTC NA TRBV7-2 TRBD2 TRBJ2-7
CASSTNKGGRFVEQYF TGCGCCAGCAGCACCAATAAAGGCGGGAGATTTGTCGAGCAGTACTTC NA TRBV11-2 TRBD2 TRBJ2-7
CASSQATGKGSYEQYF TGCGCCAGCAGCCAAGCCACGGGAAAAGGCTCCTACGAGCAGTACTTC NA TRBV4-3 NA TRBJ2-7
CASSGSSGGANTGELFF TGTGCCAGCAGCGGTTCTAGCGGGGGGGCGAACACCGGGGAGCTGTTTTTT once TRBV5-6 TRBD2 TRBJ2-2
CASSLGGGPYNEQFF TGTGCCAGCAGCTTAGGGGGCGGGCCGTACAATGAGCAGTTCTTC once TRBV7-9 NA TRBJ2-1
CASREQGGHTEAFF TGTGCCAGCAGGGAACAGGGGGGACACACTGAAGCTTTCTTT NA TRBV7-9 TRBD1 TRBJ1-1
CASSEQGFGYEQYF TGTGCCAGCAGTGAACAGGGATTTGGTTACGAGCAGTACTTC NA TRBV2 NA TRBJ2-7
CSVPPTGELDGYTF TGCAGCGTCCCACCGACAGGGGAGCTTGACGGCTACACCTTC NA TRBV29-1 TRBD1 TRBJ1-2
CSVEDPGAGANVLTF TGCAGCGTTGAAGATCCGGGGGCTGGGGCCAACGTCCTGACTTTC NA TRBV29-1 NA TRBJ2-6
CASTILRDRVKETQYF TGTGCCAGCACCATCCTCCGGGACAGGGTAAAAGAGACCCAGTACTTC NA TRBV2 TRBD1 TRBJ2-5
CASSVGGRTDTQYF TGTGCCAGCAGCGTAGGGGGACGGACAGATACGCAGTATTTT NA TRBV9 NA TRBJ2-3
CASSKGTQPQHF TGTGCCAGCAGTAAGGGGACTCAGCCCCAGCATTTT once TRBV6-5 NA TRBJ1-5
CASSREWGESVNEQFF TGTGCCAGCAGCCGGGAGTGGGGAGAAAGCGTCAATGAGCAGTTCTTC NA TRBV4-2 NA TRBJ2-1
CASSLSQGNQPQHF TGTGCCAGCAGTTTATCACAGGGCAATCAGCCCCAGCATTTT NA TRBV27 NA TRBJ1-5
CASIDGGYNEQFF TGTGCCAGCATTGACGGAGGGTACAATGAGCAGTTCTTC NA TRBV7-9 NA TRBJ2-1
CASSLGSTDTQYF TGTGCCAGTAGTCTTGGGAGCACAGATACGCAGTATTTT NA TRBV19 NA TRBJ2-3
CASRWTVGSYEQYF TGTGCCAGCAGATGGACAGTAGGGTCCTACGAGCAGTACTTC NA TRBV6-5 NA TRBJ2-7
CASSRSWDTVFNEQFF TGTGCCAGCAGCCGCTCTTGGGACACGGTTTTCAATGAGCAGTTCTTC NA TRBV4-2 NA TRBJ2-1
CASSHLSGQGTLEQYF TGTGCCAGTAGCCACCTCTCAGGACAGGGGACCCTCGAGCAGTACTTC NA TRBV19 TRBD1 TRBJ2-7
CASSQGQGSYNEQFF TGTGCCAGTAGTCAAGGACAGGGATCCTACAATGAGCAGTTCTTC NA TRBV19 TRBD1 TRBJ2-1
CASSFDRDEQYF TGTGCCAGCAGCTTTGACAGGGACGAGCAGTACTTC NA TRBV7-2 TRBD1 TRBJ2-7